The rows below give T cell receptor beta chains drawn from one sample of a study of blood T cell repertoires in COVID-19. The method was immunoSEQ multiplex PCR; TCRdb's version includes in-frame clones alone and lacks a portion of them. The data contain approximately 280,000 clones, around 92% of them singletons. Sequenced sample: PBMCs or T cells enriched from blood (not recorded which). These receptors all stem from a woman between 55 and 75 years old who had recovered from COVID-19. Each CDR3 is given with its conserved first and last residue. A D gene is named only where the DNA matches it firmly. Only some rows state a clone size, as once, few, many or a class for expanded clones.

size	D	V	J	CDR3	DNA
NA	NA	TRBV2	TRBJ2-7	CASSYSYEQYF	TGTGCCAGCAGTTATTCCTACGAGCAGTACTTC
NA	NA	TRBV7-3	TRBJ2-4	CASSSAAAKNIQYF	TGTGCCAGCAGCTCCGCGGCGGCCAAAAACATTCAGTACTTC
NA	TRBD1	TRBV11-2	TRBJ2-5	CASGRGLQETQYF	TGTGCCAGCGGCAGGGGGCTCCAAGAGACCCAGTACTTC
NA	NA	TRBV2	TRBJ2-5	CASSERPLGRETQYF	TGTGCCAGCAGTGAGAGGCCGCTGGGGAGGGAGACCCAGTACTTC
few	NA	TRBV4-1	TRBJ2-3	CASSPNQGTDTQYF	TGCGCCAGCAGCCCTAATCAGGGCACAGATACGCAGTATTTT
NA	NA	TRBV5-1	TRBJ2-7	CASSKMTAAHYEQYF	TGCGCCAGCAGCAAGATGACAGCTGCGCACTACGAGCAGTACTTC
NA	TRBD1	TRBV10-1	TRBJ1-5	CASSEGDRNQPQHF	TGCGCCAGCAGTGAGGGGGACAGGAATCAGCCCCAGCATTTT
NA	NA	TRBV5-6	TRBJ1-1	CASSLITRGLWTEAFF	TGTGCCAGCAGCTTGATCACACGGGGTTTGTGGACTGAAGCTTTCTTT
NA	NA	TRBV6-5	TRBJ1-1	CASSYTPGGDITEAFF	TGTGCCAGCAGTTACACTCCGGGAGGGGACATCACTGAAGCTTTCTTT
NA	TRBD1	TRBV28	TRBJ1-2	CASRSRQGLAYGYTF	TGTGCCAGCAGATCCCGACAGGGGCTGGCCTATGGCTACACCTTC
NA	NA	TRBV19	TRBJ2-1	CASSGSRFYNEQFF	TGTGCCAGTAGTGGGTCGCGGTTTTATAATGAGCAGTTCTTC
once	NA	TRBV28	TRBJ1-1	CASSQNTAAFF	TGTGCCAGCAGTCAGAACACCGCCGCTTTCTTT
NA	NA	TRBV4-2	TRBJ1-1	CASGDRVNTEAFF	TGTGCCAGCGGCGACAGAGTGAACACTGAAGCTTTCTTT
few	NA	TRBV12-5	TRBJ1-2	CASAGSGYGYTF	TGTGCTAGTGCCGGTTCGGGATATGGCTACACCTTC
NA	TRBD1	TRBV9	TRBJ2-5	CASSATGPGETQYF	TGTGCCAGCAGCGCGACAGGGCCCGGGGAGACCCAGTACTTC
NA	NA	TRBV7-9	TRBJ1-1	CASSPGAGTGPVAFF	TGTGCCAGCAGCCCAGGAGCCGGGACTGGACCCGTGGCTTTCTTT
NA	NA	TRBV27	TRBJ1-4	CASSLTSGLGIEKLFF	TGTGCCAGCAGTCTCACATCGGGACTGGGAATTGAAAAACTGTTTTTT
few	TRBD1	TRBV5-4	TRBJ1-3	CASSYDRGGSGNTIYF	TGTGCCAGCAGCTATGACAGGGGTGGCTCTGGAAACACCATATATTTT
NA	NA	TRBV6-5	TRBJ1-5	CASRPEAYSNQPQHF	TGTGCCAGCAGACCCGAAGCCTATAGCAATCAGCCCCAGCATTTT
NA	TRBD1	TRBV3-1/TRBV3-2	TRBJ2-4	CASSSQRTGGEYVAKNIQYF	TGTGCCAGCAGCAGCCAAAGGACAGGGGGCGAATACGTGGCCAAAAACATTCAGTACTTC
NA	TRBD1	TRBV5-1	TRBJ1-2	CASSLGQGDYGYTF	TGCGCCAGCAGCTTGGGACAGGGGGACTATGGCTACACCTTC
NA	NA	TRBV7-3	TRBJ2-2	CASSRQGGTGELFF	TGTGCCAGCAGCCGACAGGGAGGAACCGGGGAGCTGTTTTTT
NA	TRBD1	TRBV6-6	TRBJ1-2	CASRQGAGGYTF	TGTGCCAGCAGACAGGGGGCGGGCGGCTACACCTTC
NA	NA	TRBV7-2	TRBJ2-2	CASSPLMGGGHGELFF	TGTGCCAGCAGCCCCCTAATGGGGGGGGGACACGGGGAGCTGTTTTTT
NA	NA	TRBV5-5	TRBJ1-1	CASSTQGIPEAFF	TGTGCCAGCAGCACCCAGGGAATTCCTGAAGCTTTCTTT
NA	TRBD2	TRBV7-9	TRBJ2-7	CASRELAGGYEQYF	TGTGCCAGCAGAGAACTAGCGGGGGGTTACGAGCAGTACTTC
few	NA	TRBV28	TRBJ1-2	CATGLNYGYTF	TGTGCCACCGGACTTAACTATGGCTACACCTTC
NA	NA	TRBV5-4	TRBJ2-2	CASSPGGPGELFF	TGTGCCAGCAGTCCGGGTGGTCCCGGGGAGCTGTTTTTT
NA	TRBD1	TRBV6-5	TRBJ2-7	CASTDRTGSSYEQYF	TGTGCCAGCACCGATAGGACAGGGAGCTCCTACGAGCAGTACTTC
NA	NA	TRBV30	TRBJ2-5	CAWSLRVQETQYF	TGTGCCTGGAGTTTGAGGGTCCAAGAGACCCAGTACTTC
NA	TRBD1	TRBV9	TRBJ1-2	CASSADRGHGYTF	TGTGCCAGCAGCGCGGACAGGGGGCATGGCTACACCTTC
NA	NA	TRBV19	TRBJ1-5	CASSQGNQPQHF	TGTGCCAGTAGCCAGGGCAATCAGCCCCAGCATTTT
NA	NA	TRBV15	TRBJ1-2	CATSRDFGAGAEDGYTF	TGTGCCACCAGCAGAGATTTTGGGGCAGGGGCAGAAGATGGCTACACCTTC
NA	TRBD1	TRBV5-5	TRBJ2-3	CASSLAGTGVTDTQYF	TGTGCCAGCAGCTTGGCCGGGACAGGGGTGACAGATACGCAGTATTTT
NA	TRBD1	TRBV30	TRBJ1-2	CAWSFRTGNYGYTF	TGTGCCTGGAGTTTCAGGACAGGGAACTATGGCTACACCTTC
few	NA	TRBV27	TRBJ1-6	CASSLSLASDRRSPLHF	TGTGCCAGCAGTTTATCGCTAGCATCTGACCGCCGATCACCCCTCCACTTT
NA	NA	TRBV13	TRBJ1-1	CASSSRSMNTEAFF	TGTGCCAGCAGCTCCCGGAGCATGAACACTGAAGCTTTCTTT
NA	NA	TRBV13	TRBJ1-5	CASSLRGGQPQHF	TGTGCCAGCAGCTTGAGAGGAGGGCAGCCCCAGCATTTT
NA	TRBD1	TRBV28	TRBJ1-2	CASSPPDRVYGYTF	TGTGCCAGCAGCCCACCGGACAGGGTGTATGGCTACACCTTC
once	NA	TRBV28	TRBJ2-7	CASSLPAEGYEQYF	TGTGCCAGCAGTTTACCGGCGGAGGGATACGAGCAGTACTTC
once	TRBD2	TRBV28	TRBJ2-1	CASSLPTSGSYNEQFF	TGTGCCAGCAGTCTCCCGACTAGCGGATCCTACAATGAGCAGTTCTTC
NA	NA	TRBV24-1	TRBJ1-5	CATSTGEGRYQPQHF	TGTGCCACCTCCACCGGGGAGGGCCGATATCAGCCCCAGCATTTT